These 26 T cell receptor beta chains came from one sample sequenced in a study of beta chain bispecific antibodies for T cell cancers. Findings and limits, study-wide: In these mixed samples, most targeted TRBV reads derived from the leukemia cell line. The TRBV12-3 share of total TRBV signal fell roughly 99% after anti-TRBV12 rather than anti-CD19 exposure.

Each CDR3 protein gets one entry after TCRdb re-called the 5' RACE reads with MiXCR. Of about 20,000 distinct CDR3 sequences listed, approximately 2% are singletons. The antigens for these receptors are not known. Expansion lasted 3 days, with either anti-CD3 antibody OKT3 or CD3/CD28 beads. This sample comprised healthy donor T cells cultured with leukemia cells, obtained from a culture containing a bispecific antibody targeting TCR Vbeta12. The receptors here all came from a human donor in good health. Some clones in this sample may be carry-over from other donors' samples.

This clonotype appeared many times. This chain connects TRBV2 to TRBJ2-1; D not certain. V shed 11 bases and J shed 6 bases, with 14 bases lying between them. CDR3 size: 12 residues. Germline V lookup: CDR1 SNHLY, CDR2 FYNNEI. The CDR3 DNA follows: TGTGCCGCCGCGACGGAGCCCAATGAGCAGTTCTTC. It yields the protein CAAATEPNEQFF.

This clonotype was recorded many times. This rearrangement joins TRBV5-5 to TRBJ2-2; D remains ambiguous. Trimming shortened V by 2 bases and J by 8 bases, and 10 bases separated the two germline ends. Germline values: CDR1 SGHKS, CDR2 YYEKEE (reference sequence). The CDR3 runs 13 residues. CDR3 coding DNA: TGTGCCAGCAGCTTCGGTCCGTGGGGGGAGCTGTTTTTT. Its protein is CASSFGPWGELFF.

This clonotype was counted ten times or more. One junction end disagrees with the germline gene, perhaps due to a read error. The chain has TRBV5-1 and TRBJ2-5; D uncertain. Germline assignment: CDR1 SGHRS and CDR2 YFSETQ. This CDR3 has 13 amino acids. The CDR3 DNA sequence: TGCGCCAGCAGCTTGGCGAGCCAAGAGACCCAGTATTTC. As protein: CASSLASQETQYF.

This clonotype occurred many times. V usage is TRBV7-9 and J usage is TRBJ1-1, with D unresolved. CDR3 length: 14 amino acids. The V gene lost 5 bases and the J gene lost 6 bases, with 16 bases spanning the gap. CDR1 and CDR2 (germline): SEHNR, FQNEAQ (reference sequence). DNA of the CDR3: TGTGCCAGCAGCCCAGACGTCGGGGTCTCTGAAGCTTTCTTT. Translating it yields CASSPDVGVSEAFF.

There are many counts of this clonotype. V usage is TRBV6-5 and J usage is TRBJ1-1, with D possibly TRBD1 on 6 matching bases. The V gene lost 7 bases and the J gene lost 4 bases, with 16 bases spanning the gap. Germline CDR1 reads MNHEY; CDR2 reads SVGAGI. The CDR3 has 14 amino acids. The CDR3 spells CASKPSGVFTEAFF. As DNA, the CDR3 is TGTGCCAGCAAACCATCAGGGGTTTTCACTGAAGCTTTCTTT.

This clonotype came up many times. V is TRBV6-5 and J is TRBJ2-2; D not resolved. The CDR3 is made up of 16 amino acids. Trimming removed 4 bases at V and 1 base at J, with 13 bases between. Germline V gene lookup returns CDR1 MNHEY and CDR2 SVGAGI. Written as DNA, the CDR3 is TGTGCCAGCAGTTCGCGACTGGGATGGAACACCGGGGAGCTGTTTTTT. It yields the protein CASSSRLGWNTGELFF.

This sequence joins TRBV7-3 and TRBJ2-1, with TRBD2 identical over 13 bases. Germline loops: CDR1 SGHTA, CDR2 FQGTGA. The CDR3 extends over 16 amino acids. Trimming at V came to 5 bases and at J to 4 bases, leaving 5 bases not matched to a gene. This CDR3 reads CASSPRTSGGYNEQFF. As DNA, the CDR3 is TGTGCCAGCAGCCCCCGGACTAGCGGGGGTTACAATGAGCAGTTCTTC.

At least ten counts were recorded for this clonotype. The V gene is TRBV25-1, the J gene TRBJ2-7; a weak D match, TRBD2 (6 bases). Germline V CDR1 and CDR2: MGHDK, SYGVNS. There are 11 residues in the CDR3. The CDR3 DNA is TGTGCTACAGAACGGGGGTACGAGCAGTACTTC. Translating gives CATERGYEQYF.

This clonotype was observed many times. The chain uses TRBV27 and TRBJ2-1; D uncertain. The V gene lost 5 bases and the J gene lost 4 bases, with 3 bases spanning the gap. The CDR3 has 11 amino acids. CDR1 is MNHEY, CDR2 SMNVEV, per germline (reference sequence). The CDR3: CASSEYNEQFF. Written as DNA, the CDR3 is TGTGCCAGCAGTGAGTACAATGAGCAGTTCTTC.

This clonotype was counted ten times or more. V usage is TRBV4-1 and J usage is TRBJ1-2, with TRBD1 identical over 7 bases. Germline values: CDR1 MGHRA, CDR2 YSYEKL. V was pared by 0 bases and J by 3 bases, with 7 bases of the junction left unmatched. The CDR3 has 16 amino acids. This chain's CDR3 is CASSQDRGGRDYGYTF. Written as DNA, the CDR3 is TGCGCCAGCAGCCAAGATCGAGGGGGCAGGGACTATGGCTACACCTTC.

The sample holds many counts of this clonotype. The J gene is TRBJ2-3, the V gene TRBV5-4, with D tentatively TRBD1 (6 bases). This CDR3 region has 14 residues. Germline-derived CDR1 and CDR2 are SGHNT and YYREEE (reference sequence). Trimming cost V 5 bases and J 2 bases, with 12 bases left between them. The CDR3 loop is CASSPQGNTDTQYF. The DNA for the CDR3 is TGTGCCAGCAGTCCTCAGGGGAACACAGATACGCAGTATTTT. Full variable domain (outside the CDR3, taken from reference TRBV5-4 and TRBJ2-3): ETGVTQSPTHLIKTRGQQVTLRCSSQSGHNTVSWYQQALGQGPQFIFQYYREEENGRGNFPPRFSGLQFPNYSSELNVNALELDDSALYLCASSPQGNTDTQYFGPGTRLTVL.

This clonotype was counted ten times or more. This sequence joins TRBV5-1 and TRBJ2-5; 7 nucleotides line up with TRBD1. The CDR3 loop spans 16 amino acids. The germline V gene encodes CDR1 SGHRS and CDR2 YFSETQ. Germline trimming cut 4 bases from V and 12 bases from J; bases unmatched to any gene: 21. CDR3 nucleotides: TGCGCCAGCAGCCCCTACCGAGACTCGAACCGACAGGGAGAGTACTTC. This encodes CASSPYRDSNRQGEYF. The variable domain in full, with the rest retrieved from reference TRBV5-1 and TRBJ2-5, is KAGVTQTPRYLIKTRGQQVTLSCSPISGHRSVSWYQQTPGQGLQFLFEYFSETQRNKGNFPGRFSGRQFSNSRSEMNVSTLELGDSALYLCASSPYRDSNRQGEYFGPGTRLLVL.

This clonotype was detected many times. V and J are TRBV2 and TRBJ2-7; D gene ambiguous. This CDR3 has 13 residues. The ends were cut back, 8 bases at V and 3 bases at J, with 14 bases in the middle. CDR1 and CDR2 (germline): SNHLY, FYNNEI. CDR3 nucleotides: TGTGCCAGCTGCTTCAACGGGCTCTACGAGCAGTACTTC. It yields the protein CASCFNGLYEQYF. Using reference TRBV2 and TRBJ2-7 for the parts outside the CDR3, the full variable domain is EPEVTQTPSHQVTQMGQEVILRCVPISNHLYFYWYRQILGQKVEFLVSFYNNEISEKSEIFDDQFSVERPDGSNFTLKIRSTKLEDSAMYFCASCFNGLYEQYFGPGTRLTVT.

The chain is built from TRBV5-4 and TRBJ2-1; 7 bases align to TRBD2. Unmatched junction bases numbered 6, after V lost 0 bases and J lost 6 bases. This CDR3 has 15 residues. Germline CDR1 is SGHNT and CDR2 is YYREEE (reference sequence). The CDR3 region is CASSLDAAGPNEQFF. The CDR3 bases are TGTGCCAGCAGCTTGGACGCAGCGGGGCCCAATGAGCAGTTCTTC.

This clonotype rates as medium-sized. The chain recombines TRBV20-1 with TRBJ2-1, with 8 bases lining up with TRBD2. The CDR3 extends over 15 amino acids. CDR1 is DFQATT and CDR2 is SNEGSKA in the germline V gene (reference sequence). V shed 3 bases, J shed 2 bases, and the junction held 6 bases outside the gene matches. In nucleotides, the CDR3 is TGCAGTGCTAGTGGCGGGGGGAATACCTACAATGAGCAGTTCTTC. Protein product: CSASGGGNTYNEQFF.

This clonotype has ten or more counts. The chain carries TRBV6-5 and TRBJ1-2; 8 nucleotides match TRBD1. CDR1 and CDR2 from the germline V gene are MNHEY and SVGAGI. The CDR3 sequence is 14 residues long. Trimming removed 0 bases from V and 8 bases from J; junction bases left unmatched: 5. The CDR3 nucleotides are TGTGCCAGCAGTTACTCGAGACAGGGGAACGGCTACACCTTC. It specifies CASSYSRQGNGYTF.

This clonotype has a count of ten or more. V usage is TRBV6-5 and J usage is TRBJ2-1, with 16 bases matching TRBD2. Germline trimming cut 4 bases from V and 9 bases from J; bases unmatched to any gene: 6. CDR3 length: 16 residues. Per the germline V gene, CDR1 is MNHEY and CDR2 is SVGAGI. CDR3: CASSSGLAGGPSEQFF. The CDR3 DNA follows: TGTGCCAGCAGTTCGGGACTAGCGGGGGGGCCGAGTGAGCAGTTCTTC.

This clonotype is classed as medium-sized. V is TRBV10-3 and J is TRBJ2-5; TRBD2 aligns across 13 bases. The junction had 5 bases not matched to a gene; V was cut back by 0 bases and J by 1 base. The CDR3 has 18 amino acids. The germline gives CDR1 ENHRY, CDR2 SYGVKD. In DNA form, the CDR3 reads TGTGCCATCAGTGAGTCGCGACTAGCGGGGGGCCCCCAAGAGACCCAGTACTTC. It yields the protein CAISESRLAGGPQETQYF.

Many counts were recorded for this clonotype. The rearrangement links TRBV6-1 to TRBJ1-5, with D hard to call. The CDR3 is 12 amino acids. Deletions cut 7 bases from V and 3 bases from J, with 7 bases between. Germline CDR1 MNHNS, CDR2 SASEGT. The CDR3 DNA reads TGTGCCAGCACACGCTCCAATCAGCCCCAGCATTTT. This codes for CASTRSNQPQHF.

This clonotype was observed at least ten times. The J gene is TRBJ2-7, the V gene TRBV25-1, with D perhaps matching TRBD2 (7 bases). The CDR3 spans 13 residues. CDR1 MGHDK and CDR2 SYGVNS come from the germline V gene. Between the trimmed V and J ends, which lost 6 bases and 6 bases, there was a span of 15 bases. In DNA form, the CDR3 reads TGTGCCAGCAGGGGTGGGGGGGCTTCCGAGCAGTACTTC. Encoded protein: CASRGGGASEQYF.

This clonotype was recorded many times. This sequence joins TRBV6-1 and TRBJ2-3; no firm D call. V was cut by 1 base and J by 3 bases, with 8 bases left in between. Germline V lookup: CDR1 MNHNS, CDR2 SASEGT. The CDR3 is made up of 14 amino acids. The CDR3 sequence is CASSEVSSTDTQYF. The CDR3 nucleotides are TGTGCCAGCAGTGAAGTCAGTTCGACAGATACGCAGTATTTT.

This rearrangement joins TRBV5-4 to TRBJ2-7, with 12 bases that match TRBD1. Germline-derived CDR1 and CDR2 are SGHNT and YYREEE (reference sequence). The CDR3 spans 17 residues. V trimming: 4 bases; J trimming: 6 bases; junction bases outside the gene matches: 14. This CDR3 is CASSGGTGGESRSEQYF. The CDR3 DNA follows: TGTGCCAGCAGCGGTGGGACAGGGGGCGAGAGTCGAAGCGAGCAGTACTTC.

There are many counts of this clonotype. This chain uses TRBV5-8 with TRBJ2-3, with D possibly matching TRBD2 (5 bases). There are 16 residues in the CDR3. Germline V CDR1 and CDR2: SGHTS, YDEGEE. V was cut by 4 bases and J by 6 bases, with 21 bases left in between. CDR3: CASSAWPSGEIDTQYF. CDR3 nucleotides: TGTGCCAGCAGCGCTTGGCCTTCCGGGGAGATCGATACGCAGTATTTT.

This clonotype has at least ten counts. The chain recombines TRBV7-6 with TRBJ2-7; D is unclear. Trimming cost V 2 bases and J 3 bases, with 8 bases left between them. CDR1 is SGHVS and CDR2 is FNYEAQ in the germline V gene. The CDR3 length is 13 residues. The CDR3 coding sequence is TGTGCCAGCAGCTTAACAGAGAACTACGAGCAGTACTTC. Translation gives CASSLTENYEQYF.

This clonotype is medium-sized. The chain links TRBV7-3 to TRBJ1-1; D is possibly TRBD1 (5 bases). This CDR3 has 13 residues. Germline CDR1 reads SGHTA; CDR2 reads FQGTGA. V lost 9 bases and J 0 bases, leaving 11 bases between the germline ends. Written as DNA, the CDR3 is TGTGCCAGTATGGAGGGACTGAACACTGAAGCTTTCTTT. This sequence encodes CASMEGLNTEAFF.

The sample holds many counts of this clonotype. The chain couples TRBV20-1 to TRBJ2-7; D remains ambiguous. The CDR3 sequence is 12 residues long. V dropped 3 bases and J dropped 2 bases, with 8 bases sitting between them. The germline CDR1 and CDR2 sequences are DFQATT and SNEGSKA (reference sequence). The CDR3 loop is CSASGFAYEQYF. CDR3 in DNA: TGCAGTGCTAGTGGGTTCGCCTACGAGCAGTACTTC.